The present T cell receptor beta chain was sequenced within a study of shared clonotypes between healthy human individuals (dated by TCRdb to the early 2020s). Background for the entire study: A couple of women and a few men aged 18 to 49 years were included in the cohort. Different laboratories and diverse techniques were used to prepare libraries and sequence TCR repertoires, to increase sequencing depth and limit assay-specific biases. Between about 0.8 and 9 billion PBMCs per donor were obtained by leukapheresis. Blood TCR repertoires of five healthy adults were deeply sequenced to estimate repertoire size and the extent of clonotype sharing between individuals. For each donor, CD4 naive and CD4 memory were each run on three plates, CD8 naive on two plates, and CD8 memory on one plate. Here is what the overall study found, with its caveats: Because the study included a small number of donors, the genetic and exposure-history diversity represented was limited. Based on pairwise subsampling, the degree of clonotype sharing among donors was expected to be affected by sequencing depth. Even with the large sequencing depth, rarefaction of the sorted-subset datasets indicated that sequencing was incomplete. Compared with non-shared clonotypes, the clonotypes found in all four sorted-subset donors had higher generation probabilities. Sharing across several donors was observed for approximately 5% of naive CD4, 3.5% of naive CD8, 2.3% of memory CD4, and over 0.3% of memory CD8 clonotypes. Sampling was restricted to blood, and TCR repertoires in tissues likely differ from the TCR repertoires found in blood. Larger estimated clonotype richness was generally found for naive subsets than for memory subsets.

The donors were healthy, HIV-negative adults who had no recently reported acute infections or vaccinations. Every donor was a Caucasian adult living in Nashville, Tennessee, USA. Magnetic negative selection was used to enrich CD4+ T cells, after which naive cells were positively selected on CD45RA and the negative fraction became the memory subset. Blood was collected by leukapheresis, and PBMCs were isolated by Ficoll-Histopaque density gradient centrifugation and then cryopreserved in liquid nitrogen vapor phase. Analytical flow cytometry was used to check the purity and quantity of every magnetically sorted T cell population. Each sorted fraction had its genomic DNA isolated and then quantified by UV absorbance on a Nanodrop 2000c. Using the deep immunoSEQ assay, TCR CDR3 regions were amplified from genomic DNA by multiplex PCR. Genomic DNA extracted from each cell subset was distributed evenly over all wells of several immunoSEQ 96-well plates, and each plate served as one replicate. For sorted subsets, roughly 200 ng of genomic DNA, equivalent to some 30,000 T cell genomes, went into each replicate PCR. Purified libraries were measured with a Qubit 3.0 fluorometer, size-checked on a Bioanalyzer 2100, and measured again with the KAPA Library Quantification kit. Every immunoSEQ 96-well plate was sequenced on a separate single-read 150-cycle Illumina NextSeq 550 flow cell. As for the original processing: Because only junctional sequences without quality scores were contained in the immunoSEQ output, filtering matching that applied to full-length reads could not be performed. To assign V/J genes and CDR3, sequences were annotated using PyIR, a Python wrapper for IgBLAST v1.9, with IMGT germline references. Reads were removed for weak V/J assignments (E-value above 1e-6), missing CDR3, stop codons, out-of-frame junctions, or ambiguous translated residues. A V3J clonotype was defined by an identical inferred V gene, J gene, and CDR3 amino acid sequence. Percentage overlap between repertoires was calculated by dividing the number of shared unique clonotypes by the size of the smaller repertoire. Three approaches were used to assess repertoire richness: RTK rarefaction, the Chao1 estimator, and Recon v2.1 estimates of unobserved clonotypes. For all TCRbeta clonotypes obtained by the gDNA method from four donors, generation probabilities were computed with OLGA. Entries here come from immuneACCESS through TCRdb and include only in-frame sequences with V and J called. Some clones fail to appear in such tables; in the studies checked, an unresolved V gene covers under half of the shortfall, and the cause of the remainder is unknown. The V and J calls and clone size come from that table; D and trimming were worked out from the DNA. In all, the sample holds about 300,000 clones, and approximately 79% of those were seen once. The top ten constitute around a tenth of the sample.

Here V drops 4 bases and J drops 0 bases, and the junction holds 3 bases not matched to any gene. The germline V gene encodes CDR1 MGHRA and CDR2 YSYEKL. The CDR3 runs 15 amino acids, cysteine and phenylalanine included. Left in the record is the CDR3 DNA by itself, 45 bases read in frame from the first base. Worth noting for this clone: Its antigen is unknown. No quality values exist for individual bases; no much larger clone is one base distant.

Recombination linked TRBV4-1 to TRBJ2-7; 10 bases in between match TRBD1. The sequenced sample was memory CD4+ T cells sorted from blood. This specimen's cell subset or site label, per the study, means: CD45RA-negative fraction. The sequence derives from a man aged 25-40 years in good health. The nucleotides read TGCGCCAGCAGCCTCCGGACAGGGGGCTCCTACGAGCAGTACTTC. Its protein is CASSLRTGGSYEQYF.